Below, 16 T cell receptor beta chains from the same sample are listed, as sequenced in a study of shared clonotypes between healthy human individuals. CD45RO-negative CD8 cells positively selected for CCR7 made up the naive population, which excluded terminally differentiated effector memory CD45RA+ cells. Using immunoSEQ multiplex PCR, the repertoire was profiled, and TCRdb retains in-frame clones only, with some absent. Among millions of clones, around 96% were seen once, and the ten largest hold 0.9% to 1.4%. Input material: naive CD8+ T cells sorted from blood. The receptors shown here come from a man younger than 35 in good health.

In nucleotides, the CDR3 is TGCGCCAGCAGCCAGAGGGAGGAGTCCTACGAGCAGTACTTC. Encoded protein: CASSQREESYEQYF. This chain uses TRBV4-1 with TRBJ2-7, with D tentatively TRBD2 (6 bases). Germline V gene lookup returns CDR1 MGHRA and CDR2 YSYEKL. The CDR3 length is 14 residues. Trimming removed 3 bases at V and 1 base at J, with 10 bases between.

The chain is built from TRBV9 and TRBJ2-5; 9 bases are a match to TRBD2. V was clipped by 4 bases and J by 2 bases; unmatched bases: 9. Germline V gene sequence: CDR1 SGDLS, CDR2 YYNGEE. This CDR3 region has 16 residues. The CDR3 protein is CASSSEGLAGQETQYF. CDR3 DNA: TGTGCCAGCAGCTCAGAAGGGCTAGCGGGACAAGAGACCCAGTACTTC.

This clone occurred once. V is TRBV5-6 and J is TRBJ1-2; TRBD1 matches at 7 bases. Per germline, CDR1 SGHDT and CDR2 YYEEEE. J gave up 4 bases and V 3 bases, and 12 bases lay outside the gene matches. The CDR3 totals 16 residues. The CDR3 DNA sequence: TGTGCCAGCAGCTCGGGACAGATAGGGATAGGCTATGGCTACACCTTC. Encoded protein: CASSSGQIGIGYGYTF.

The chain has TRBV2 and TRBJ1-1, with D uncertain. Germline lookup yields CDR1 SNHLY and CDR2 FYNNEI. This CDR3 spans 12 amino acids. V lost 7 bases, J lost 3 bases, and 9 bases lay in between. CDR3 protein: CASTNGYTEAFF. The DNA of the CDR3 is TGTGCCAGCACTAACGGTTACACTGAAGCTTTCTTT.

Points on this clone: The sample holds other DNA sequences that translate to the same CDR3. The V and J genes are TRBV5-1 and TRBJ2-5; TRBD2 might be the D (6 bases). The germline V gene encodes CDR1 SGHRS and CDR2 YFSETQ. V lost 0 bases and J 3 bases, leaving 9 bases between the germline ends. CDR3 length: 14 residues. The CDR3 DNA is TGCGCCAGCAGCTTGGCCGGGGGAGAAGAGACCCAGTACTTC. As protein: CASSLAGGEETQYF.

The chain employs TRBV5-4 and TRBJ2-1; D gene unclear. V lost 4 bases and J lost 1, with 9 bases in between. Per the germline V gene, CDR1 is SGHNT and CDR2 is YYREEE (reference sequence). CDR3 length: 14 amino acids. Written as DNA, the CDR3 is TGTGCCAGCAGCGGCGTGGGGTCCTACAATGAGCAGTTCTTC. It codes for CASSGVGSYNEQFF.

The chain couples TRBV6-5 to TRBJ2-7; D gene unclear. CDR1 and CDR2 from the germline V gene are MNHEY and SVGAGI. The germline V and J ends were trimmed by 0 bases and 2 bases, with 14 bases remaining between them. This CDR3 is built from 16 residues. The DNA of the CDR3 is TGTGCCAGCAGTTACTCGGCCGGCGAACACGCCTACGAGCAGTACTTC. Protein sequence: CASSYSAGEHAYEQYF.

This clone was seen only once. The rearrangement links TRBV6-5 to TRBJ1-2; tentative D call: TRBD1 (6 bases). The CDR3 totals 12 residues. Germline assignment: CDR1 MNHEY and CDR2 SVGAGI. The ends were cut back, 7 bases at V and 9 bases at J, with 15 bases in the middle. CDR3 in DNA: TGTGCCAGCACCTTACAGGGTCAGAGCTACACCTTC. It is translated as CASTLQGQSYTF.

This chain links TRBV19 with TRBJ2-1; D may be TRBD1 (6 bases). Per germline, CDR1 LNHDA and CDR2 SQIVND (reference sequence). V lost 6 bases and J 6 bases, leaving 21 bases between the germline ends. The CDR3 is 16 residues long. Here the CDR3 DNA reads TGTGCCAGTAGCCTGTCCCTCAGGGGTATGTTCAATGAGCAGTTCTTC. It specifies CASSLSLRGMFNEQFF.

The gene calls are TRBV28 and TRBJ2-5; no reliable D call. V was cut by 6 bases and J by 5 bases, with 19 bases left in between. The V gene's germline CDR1 is MDHEN and CDR2 SYDVKM. The CDR3 runs 15 residues. CDR3 loop: CASRLDGNDWETQYF. The CDR3 DNA reads as TGTGCCAGCAGGTTGGATGGAAATGACTGGGAGACCCAGTACTTC.

V usage is TRBV28 and J usage is TRBJ1-5; 7 positions agree with TRBD1. The CDR3 runs to 15 residues. V gave up 6 bases and J gave up 6 bases; unmatched junction bases: 11. CDR1 is MDHEN and CDR2 is SYDVKM in the germline V gene. As DNA, the CDR3 is TGTGCCAGCAGCCCTGACAGGGTTTCGGGTCAGCCCCAGCATTTT. Amino acid sequence: CASSPDRVSGQPQHF.

V gene TRBV9 combines with J gene TRBJ2-1; 8 positions agree with TRBD2. V lost 1 base and J lost 9; bases outside the gene matches: 9. The CDR3 totals 15 residues. The germline gives CDR1 SGDLS, CDR2 YYNGEE. The CDR3: CASSVIPREGVEQFF. The DNA of the CDR3 is TGTGCCAGCAGCGTAATCCCCCGGGAGGGGGTTGAGCAGTTCTTC. The variable domain in full, completed from reference TRBV9 and TRBJ2-1, reads DSGVTQTPKHLITATGQRVTLRCSPRSGDLSVYWYQQSLDQGLQFLIQYYNGEERAKGNILERFSAQQFPDLHSELNLSSLELGDSALYFCASSVIPREGVEQFFGPGTRLTVL.

This chain connects TRBV2 to TRBJ1-2; D is undetermined. Looked up from germline, CDR1 is SNHLY and CDR2 is FYNNEI. V lost 1 base and J lost 0, with 6 bases in between. The CDR3 is made up of 14 amino acids. The CDR3 coding sequence is TGTGCCAGCAGTGAAGTGACAACTAACTATGGCTACACCTTC. It encodes CASSEVTTNYGYTF. Full variable domain (outside the CDR3, taken from reference TRBV2 and TRBJ1-2): EPEVTQTPSHQVTQMGQEVILRCVPISNHLYFYWYRQILGQKVEFLVSFYNNEISEKSEIFDDQFSVERPDGSNFTLKIRSTKLEDSAMYFCASSEVTTNYGYTFGSGTRLTVV.

This clone is a singleton in its sample. The gene calls are TRBV7-6 and TRBJ2-5; D gene unclear. The CDR3 totals 14 residues. V was pared by 1 base and J by 5 bases, with 11 bases between. In germline, CDR1 is SGHVS, CDR2 FNYEAQ. CDR3 amino acids: CASSLVPESETQYF. CDR3 nucleotide sequence: TGTGCCAGCAGCTTAGTACCGGAATCGGAGACCCAGTACTTC.

Here the CDR3 reads CASSGGTVLGEQYF. The CDR3 DNA is TGTGCCAGCAGTGGAGGGACAGTGTTAGGGGAGCAGTACTTC. The chain employs TRBV2 and TRBJ2-7, with 7 bases aligning to TRBD1. V lost 4 bases, J lost 7 bases, and 10 bases stayed unmatched. Germline-derived CDR1 and CDR2 are SNHLY and FYNNEI. There are 14 residues in the CDR3. Based on the CDR3 plus reference TRBV2 and TRBJ2-7, the full variable domain is EPEVTQTPSHQVTQMGQEVILRCVPISNHLYFYWYRQILGQKVEFLVSFYNNEISEKSEIFDDQFSVERPDGSNFTLKIRSTKLEDSAMYFCASSGGTVLGEQYFGPGTRLTVT.

As for this clone: The sample holds other DNA sequences that translate to the same CDR3. The V and J genes are TRBV27 and TRBJ1-1, with 8 bases identical to TRBD1. The CDR3 is 14 amino acids. V gave up 5 bases and J gave up 1 base; unmatched junction bases: 3. The germline CDR1 and CDR2 sequences are MNHEY and SMNVEV (reference sequence). The CDR3 DNA sequence: TGTGCCAGCAGTCCCGGGACAGGGAACACTGAAGCTTTCTTT. This translates into CASSPGTGNTEAFF.